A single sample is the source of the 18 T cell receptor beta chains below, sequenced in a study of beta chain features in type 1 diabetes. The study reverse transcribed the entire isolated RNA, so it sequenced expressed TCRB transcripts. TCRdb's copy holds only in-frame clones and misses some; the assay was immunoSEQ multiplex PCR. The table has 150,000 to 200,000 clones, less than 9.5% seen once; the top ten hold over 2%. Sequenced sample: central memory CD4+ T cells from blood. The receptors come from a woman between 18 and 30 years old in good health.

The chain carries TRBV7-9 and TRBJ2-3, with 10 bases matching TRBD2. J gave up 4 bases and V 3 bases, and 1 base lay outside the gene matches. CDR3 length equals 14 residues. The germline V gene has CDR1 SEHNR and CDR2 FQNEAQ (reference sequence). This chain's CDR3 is CASSFSGRPDTQYF. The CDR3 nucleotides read TGTGCCAGCAGCTTTAGCGGGAGGCCAGATACGCAGTATTTT.

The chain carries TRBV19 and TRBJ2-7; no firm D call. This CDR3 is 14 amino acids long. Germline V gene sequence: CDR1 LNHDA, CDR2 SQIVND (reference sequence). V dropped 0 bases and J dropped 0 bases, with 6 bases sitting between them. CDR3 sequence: CASSIEASSYEQYF. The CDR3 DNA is TGTGCCAGTAGTATAGAGGCCAGCTCCTACGAGCAGTACTTC.

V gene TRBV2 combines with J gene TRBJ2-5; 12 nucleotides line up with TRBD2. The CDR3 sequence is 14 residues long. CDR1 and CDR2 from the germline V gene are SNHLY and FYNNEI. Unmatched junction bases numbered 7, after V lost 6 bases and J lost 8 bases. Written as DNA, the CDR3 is TGTGCCAGCAGAGGTGGACTAGCGGGATCTACCCAGTACTTC. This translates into CASRGGLAGSTQYF. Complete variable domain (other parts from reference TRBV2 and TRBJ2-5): EPEVTQTPSHQVTQMGQEVILRCVPISNHLYFYWYRQILGQKVEFLVSFYNNEISEKSEIFDDQFSVERPDGSNFTLKIRSTKLEDSAMYFCASRGGLAGSTQYFGPGTRLLVL.

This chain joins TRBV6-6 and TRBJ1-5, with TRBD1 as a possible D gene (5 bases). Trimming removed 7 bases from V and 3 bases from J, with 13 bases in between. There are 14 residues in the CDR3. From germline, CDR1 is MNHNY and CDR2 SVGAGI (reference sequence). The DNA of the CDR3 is TGTGCCAGCAACCTTGCGGGGGTCAATCAGCCCCAGCATTTT. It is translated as CASNLAGVNQPQHF.

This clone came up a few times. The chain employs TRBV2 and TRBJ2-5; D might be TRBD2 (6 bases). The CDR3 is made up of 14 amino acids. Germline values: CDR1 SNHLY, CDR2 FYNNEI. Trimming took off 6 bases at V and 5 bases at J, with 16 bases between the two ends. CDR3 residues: CASSLQGGSETQYF. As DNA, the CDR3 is TGTGCCAGCAGCCTTCAGGGAGGATCGGAGACCCAGTACTTC.

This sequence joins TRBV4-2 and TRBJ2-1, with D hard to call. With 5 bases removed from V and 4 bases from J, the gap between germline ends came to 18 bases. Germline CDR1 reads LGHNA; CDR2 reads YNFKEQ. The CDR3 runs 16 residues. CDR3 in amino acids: CASSLEAISNYNEQFF. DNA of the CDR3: TGTGCCAGCAGCTTGGAAGCGATCTCGAATTACAATGAGCAGTTCTTC.

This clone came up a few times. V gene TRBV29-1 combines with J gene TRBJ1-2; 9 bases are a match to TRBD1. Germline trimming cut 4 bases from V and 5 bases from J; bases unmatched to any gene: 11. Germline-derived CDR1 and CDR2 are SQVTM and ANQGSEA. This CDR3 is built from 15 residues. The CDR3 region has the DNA TGCAGCGTTGGAGACACCCACAGGGGGCTTTATGGCTACACCTTC. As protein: CSVGDTHRGLYGYTF.

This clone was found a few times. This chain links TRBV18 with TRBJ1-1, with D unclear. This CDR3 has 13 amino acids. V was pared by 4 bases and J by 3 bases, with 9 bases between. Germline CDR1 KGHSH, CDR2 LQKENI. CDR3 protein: CASSLGSDTEAFF. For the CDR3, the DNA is TGTGCCAGCTCACTCGGGTCGGACACTGAAGCTTTCTTT.

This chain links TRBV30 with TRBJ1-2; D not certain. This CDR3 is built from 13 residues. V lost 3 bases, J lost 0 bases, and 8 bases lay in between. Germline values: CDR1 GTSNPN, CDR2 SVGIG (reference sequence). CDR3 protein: CAWSPHANYGYTF. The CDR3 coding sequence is TGTGCCTGGAGCCCACATGCTAACTATGGCTACACCTTC.

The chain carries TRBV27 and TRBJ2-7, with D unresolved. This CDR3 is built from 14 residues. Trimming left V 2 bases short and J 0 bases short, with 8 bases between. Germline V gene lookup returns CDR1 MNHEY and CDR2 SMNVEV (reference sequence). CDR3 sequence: CASSLQRSSYEQYF. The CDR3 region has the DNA TGTGCCAGCAGTTTACAACGGTCCTCCTACGAGCAGTACTTC.

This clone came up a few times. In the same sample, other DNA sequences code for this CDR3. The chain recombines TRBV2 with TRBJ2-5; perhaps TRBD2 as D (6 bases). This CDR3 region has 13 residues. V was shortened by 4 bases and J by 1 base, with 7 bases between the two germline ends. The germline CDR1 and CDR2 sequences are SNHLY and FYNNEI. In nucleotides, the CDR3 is TGTGCCAGCAGTGGGGGGGTCCAAGAGACCCAGTACTTC. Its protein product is CASSGGVQETQYF.

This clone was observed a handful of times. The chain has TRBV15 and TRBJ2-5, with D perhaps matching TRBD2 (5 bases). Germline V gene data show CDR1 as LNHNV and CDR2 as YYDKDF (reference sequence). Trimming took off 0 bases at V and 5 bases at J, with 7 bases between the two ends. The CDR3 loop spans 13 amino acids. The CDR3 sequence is CATSRDPGETQYF. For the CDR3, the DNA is TGTGCCACCAGCAGAGACCCGGGGGAGACCCAGTACTTC.

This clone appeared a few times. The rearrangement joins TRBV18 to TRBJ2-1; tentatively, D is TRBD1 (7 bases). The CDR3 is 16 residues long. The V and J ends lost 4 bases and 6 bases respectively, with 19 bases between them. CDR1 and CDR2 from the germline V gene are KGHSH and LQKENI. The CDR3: CASSLFQGGSINEQFF. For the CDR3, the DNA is TGTGCCAGCTCACTTTTCCAGGGGGGCTCTATCAATGAGCAGTTCTTC. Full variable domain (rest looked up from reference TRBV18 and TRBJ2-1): NAGVMQNPRHLVRRRGQEARLRCSPMKGHSHVYWYRQLPEEGLKFMVYLQKENIIDESGMPKERFSAEFPKEGPSILRIQQVVRGDSAAYFCASSLFQGGSINEQFFGPGTRLTVL.

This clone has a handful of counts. CDR3 sequence reads: CASSPQRRGYTF. DNA of the CDR3: TGTGCCAGCAGTCCCCAGCGGAGGGGCTACACCTTC. This chain connects TRBV2 to TRBJ1-2, with D hard to call. CDR1 and CDR2 (germline): SNHLY, FYNNEI. This CDR3 spans 12 amino acids. Trimming removed 5 bases from V and 8 bases from J, with 12 bases in between.

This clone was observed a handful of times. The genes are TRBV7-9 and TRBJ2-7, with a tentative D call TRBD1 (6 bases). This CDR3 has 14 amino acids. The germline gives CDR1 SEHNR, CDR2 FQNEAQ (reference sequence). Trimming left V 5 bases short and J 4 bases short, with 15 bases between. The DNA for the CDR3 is TGTGCCAGCAGCCCCAGTGGGGGCGAGTACGAGCAGTACTTC. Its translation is CASSPSGGEYEQYF.

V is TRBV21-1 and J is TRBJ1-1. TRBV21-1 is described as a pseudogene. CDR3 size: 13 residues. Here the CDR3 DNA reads TGTGCCACCCGTGTCCTTCTCGTCACTGAAGCTTTCTTT. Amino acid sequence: CATRVLLVTEAFF.

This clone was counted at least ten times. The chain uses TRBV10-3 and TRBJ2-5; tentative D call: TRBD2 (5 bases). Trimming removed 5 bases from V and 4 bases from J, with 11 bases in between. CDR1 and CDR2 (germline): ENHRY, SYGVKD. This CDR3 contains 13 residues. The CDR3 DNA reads TGTGCCATCAGTCTCACAGCGGTAGAGACCCAGTACTTC. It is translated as CAISLTAVETQYF.

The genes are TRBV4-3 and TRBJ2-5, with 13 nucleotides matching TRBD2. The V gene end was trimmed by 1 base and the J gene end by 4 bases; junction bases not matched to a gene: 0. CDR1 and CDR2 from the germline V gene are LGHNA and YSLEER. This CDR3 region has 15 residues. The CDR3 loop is CASSQGTSGGETQYF. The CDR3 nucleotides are TGCGCCAGCAGCCAAGGGACTAGCGGGGGAGAGACCCAGTACTTC.